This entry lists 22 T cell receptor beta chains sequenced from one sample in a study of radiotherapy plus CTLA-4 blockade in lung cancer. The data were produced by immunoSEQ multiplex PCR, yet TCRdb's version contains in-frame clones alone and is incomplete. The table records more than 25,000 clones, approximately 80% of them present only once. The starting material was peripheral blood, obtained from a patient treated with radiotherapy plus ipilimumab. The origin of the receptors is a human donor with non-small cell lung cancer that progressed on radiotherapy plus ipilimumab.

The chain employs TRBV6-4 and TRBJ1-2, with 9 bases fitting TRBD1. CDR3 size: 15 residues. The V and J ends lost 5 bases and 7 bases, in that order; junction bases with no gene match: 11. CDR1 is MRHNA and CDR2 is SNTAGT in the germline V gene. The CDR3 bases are TGTGCCAGCAGTCCGAATCCCGGGACAGGGAGTGGCTACACCTTC. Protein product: CASSPNPGTGSGYTF.

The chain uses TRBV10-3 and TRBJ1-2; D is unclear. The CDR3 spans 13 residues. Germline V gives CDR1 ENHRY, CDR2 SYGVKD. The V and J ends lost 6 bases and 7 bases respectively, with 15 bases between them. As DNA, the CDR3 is TGTGCCATCAGGGACGACGGGTTTGTTGGCTACACCTTC. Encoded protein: CAIRDDGFVGYTF.

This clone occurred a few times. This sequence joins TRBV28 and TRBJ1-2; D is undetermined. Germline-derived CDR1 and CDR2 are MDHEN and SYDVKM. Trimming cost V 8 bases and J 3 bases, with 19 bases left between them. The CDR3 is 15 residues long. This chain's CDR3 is CASRHWESHDYGYTF. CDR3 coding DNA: TGTGCCAGCCGACACTGGGAATCTCATGACTATGGCTACACCTTC.

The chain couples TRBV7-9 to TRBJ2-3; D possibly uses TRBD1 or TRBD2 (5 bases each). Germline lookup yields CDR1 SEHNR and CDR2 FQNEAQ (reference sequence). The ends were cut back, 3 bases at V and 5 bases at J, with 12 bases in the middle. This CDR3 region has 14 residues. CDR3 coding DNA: TGTGCCAGCAGCTTGGAGGACACAGGAGATACGCAGTATTTT. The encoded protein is CASSLEDTGDTQYF. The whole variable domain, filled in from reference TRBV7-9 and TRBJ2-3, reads DTGVSQNPRHKITKRGQNVTFRCDPISEHNRLYWYRQTLGQGPEFLTYFQNEAQLEKSRLLSDRFSAERPKGSFSTLEIQRTEQGDSAMYLCASSLEDTGDTQYFGPGTRLTVL.

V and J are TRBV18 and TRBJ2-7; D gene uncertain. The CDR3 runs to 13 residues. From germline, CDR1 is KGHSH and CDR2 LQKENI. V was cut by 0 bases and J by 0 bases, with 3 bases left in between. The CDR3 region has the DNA TGTGCCAGCTCACCACCGCGCTCCTACGAGCAGTACTTC. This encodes CASSPPRSYEQYF. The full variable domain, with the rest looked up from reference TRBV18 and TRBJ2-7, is NAGVMQNPRHLVRRRGQEARLRCSPMKGHSHVYWYRQLPEEGLKFMVYLQKENIIDESGMPKERFSAEFPKEGPSILRIQQVVRGDSAAYFCASSPPRSYEQYFGPGTRLTVT.

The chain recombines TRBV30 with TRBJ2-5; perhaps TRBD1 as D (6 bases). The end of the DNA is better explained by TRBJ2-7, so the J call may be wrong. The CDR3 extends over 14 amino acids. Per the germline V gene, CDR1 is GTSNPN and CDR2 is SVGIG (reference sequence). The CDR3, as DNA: TGTGCCTGGAGTCCGAACAGGGAGACTGGCGAGCAGTACTTC. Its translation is CAWSPNRETGEQYF.

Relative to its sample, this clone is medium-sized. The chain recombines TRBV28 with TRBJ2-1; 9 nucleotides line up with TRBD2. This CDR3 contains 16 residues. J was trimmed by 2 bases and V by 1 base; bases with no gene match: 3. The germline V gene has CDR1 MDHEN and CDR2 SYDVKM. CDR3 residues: CASSLSSGTAYNEQFF. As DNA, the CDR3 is TGTGCCAGCAGTTTATCTAGCGGGACGGCCTACAATGAGCAGTTCTTC.

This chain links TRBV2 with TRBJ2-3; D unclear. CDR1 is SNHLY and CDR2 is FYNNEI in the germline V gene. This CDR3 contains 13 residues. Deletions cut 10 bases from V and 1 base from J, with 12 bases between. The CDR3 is CATTGRRTDTQYF. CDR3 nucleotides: TGTGCCACCACTGGGCGGCGCACAGATACGCAGTATTTT. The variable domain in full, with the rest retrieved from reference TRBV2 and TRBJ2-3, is EPEVTQTPSHQVTQMGQEVILRCVPISNHLYFYWYRQILGQKVEFLVSFYNNEISEKSEIFDDQFSVERPDGSNFTLKIRSTKLEDSAMYFCATTGRRTDTQYFGPGTRLTVL.

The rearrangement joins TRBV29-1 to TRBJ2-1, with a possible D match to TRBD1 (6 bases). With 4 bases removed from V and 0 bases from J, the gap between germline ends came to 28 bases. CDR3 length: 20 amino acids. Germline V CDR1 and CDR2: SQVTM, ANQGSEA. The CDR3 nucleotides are TGCAGCGTTGGAGGAGGTCAGGGGTCGCTCGGGGTGAGCTCCTACAATGAGCAGTTCTTC. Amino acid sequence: CSVGGGQGSLGVSSYNEQFF.

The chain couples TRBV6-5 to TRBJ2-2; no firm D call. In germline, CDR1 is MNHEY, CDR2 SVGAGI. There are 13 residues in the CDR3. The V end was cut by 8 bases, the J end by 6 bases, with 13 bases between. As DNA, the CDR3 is TGTGCCAGCGAAGGAGCCGGCGCCGGGGAGCTGTTTTTT. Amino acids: CASEGAGAGELFF.

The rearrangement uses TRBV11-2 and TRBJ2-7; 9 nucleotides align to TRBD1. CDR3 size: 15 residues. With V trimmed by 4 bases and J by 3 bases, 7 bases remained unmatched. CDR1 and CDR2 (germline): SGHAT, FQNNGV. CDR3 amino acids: CASSYGGTGIYEQYF. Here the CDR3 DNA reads TGTGCCAGCAGCTACGGCGGGACAGGGATCTACGAGCAGTACTTC.

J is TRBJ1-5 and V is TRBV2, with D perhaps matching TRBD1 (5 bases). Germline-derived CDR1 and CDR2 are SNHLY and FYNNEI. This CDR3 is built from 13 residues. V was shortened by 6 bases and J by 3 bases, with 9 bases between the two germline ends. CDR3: CASRRDVNQPQHF. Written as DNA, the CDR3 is TGTGCCAGCAGGCGGGACGTCAATCAGCCCCAGCATTTT.

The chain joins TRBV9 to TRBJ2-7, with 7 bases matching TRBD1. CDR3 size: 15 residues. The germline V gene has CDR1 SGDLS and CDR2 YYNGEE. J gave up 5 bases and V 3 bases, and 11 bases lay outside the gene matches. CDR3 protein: CASSARTGKTHEQYF. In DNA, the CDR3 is TGTGCCAGCAGCGCCCGGACAGGAAAGACCCACGAGCAGTACTTC.

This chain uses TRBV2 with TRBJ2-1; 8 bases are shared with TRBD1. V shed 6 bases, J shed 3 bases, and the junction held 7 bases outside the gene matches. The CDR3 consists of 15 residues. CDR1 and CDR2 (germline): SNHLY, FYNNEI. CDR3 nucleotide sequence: TGTGCCAGCAGCCCCACCGGGACAGGCTACAATGAGCAGTTCTTC. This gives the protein CASSPTGTGYNEQFF.

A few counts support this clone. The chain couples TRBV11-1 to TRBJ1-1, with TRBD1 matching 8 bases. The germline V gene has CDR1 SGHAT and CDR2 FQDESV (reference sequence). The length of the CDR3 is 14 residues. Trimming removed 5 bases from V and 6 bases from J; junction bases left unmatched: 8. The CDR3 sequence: CASSPGQVVAEAFF. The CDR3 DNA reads TGTGCCAGCAGCCCGGGACAGGTCGTCGCTGAAGCTTTCTTT.

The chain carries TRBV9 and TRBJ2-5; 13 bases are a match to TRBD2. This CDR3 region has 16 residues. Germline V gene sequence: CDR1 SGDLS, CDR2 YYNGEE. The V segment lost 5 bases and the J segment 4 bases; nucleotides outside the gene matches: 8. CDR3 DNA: TGTGCCAGCAGTAAAGGACTAGCGGGAGTAGGAGAGACCCAGTACTTC. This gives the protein CASSKGLAGVGETQYF.

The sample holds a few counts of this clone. The CDR3 region has the DNA TGTGCCAGCAGCTCGGTCCGCGAAAACTACGAGCAGTACTTC. Its translation: CASSSVRENYEQYF. The rearrangement links TRBV7-9 to TRBJ2-7; D ambiguous. Between the trimmed V and J ends, which lost 4 bases and 3 bases, there was a span of 13 bases. Germline CDR1 reads SEHNR; CDR2 reads FQNEAQ (reference sequence). The CDR3 extends over 14 amino acids. Variable domain in full (rest from reference TRBV7-9 and TRBJ2-7): DTGVSQNPRHKITKRGQNVTFRCDPISEHNRLYWYRQTLGQGPEFLTYFQNEAQLEKSRLLSDRFSAERPKGSFSTLEIQRTEQGDSAMYLCASSSVRENYEQYFGPGTRLTVT.

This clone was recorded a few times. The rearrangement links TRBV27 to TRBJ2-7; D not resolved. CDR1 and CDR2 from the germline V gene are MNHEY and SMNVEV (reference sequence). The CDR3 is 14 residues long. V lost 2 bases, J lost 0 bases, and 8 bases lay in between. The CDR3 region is CASSLSRHSYEQYF. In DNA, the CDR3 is TGTGCCAGCAGTTTAAGCCGCCACTCCTACGAGCAGTACTTC.

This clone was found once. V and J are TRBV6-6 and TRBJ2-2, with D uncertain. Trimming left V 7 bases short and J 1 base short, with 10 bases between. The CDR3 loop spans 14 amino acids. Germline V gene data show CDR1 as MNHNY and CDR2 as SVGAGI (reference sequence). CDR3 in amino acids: CASTVSRNTGELFF. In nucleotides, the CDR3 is TGTGCCAGCACGGTCTCGCGGAACACCGGGGAGCTGTTTTTT.

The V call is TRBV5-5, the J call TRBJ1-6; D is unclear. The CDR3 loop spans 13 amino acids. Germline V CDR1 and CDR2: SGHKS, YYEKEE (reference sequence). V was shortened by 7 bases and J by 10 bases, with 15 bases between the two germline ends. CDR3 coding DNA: TGTGCCAGCCGGAAGGATCCTGACTCACCCCTCCACTTT. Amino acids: CASRKDPDSPLHF.

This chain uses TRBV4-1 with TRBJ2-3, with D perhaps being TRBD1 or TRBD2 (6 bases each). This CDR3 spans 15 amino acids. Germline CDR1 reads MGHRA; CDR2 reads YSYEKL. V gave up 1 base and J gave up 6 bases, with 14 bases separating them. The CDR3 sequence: CASSQGPGAGDTQYF. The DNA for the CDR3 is TGCGCCAGCAGCCAAGGACCGGGGGCCGGGGATACGCAGTATTTT.

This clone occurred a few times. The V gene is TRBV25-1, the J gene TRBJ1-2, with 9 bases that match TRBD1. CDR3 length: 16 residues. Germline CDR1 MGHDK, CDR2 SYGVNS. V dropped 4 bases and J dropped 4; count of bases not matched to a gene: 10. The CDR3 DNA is TGTGCCAGCAGTGCTCCGGGACAGGGATCTTTCTATGGCTACACCTTC. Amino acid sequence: CASSAPGQGSFYGYTF.